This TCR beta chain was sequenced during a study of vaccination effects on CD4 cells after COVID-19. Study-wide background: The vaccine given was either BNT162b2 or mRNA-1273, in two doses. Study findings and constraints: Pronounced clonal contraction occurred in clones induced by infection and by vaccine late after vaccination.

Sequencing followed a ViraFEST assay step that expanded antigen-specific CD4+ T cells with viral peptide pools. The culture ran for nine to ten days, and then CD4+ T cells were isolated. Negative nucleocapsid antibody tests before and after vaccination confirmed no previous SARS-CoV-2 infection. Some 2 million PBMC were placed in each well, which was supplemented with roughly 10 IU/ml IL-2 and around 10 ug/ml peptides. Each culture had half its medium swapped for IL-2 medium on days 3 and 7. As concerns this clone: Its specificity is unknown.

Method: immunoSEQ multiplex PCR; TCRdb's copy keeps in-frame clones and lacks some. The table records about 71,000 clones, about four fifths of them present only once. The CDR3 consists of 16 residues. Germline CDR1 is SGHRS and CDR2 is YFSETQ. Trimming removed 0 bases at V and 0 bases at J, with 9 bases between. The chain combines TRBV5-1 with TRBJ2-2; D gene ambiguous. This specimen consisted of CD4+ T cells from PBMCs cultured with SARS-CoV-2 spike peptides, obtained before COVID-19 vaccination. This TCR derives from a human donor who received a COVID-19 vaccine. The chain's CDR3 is CASSLAVSANTGELFF. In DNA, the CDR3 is TGCGCCAGCAGCTTGGCCGTCAGTGCGAACACCGGGGAGCTGTTTTTT.